The clone carrying this TCR beta chain was observed a handful of times. The antigen is not known. This entry is derived from a study of T-cell reconstitution after alpha-beta-depleted transplantation in children. Overall study results and limits: Where alpha-beta T cells came from about two months after transplant was reportedly several hundred expanded graft clones.

The library targeted TCRbeta and was prepared with unique molecular identifiers. TCRdb reprocessed the PCR reads via MiXCR and lists one record per CDR3 protein. The table records approximately 800,000 distinct CDR3 sequences, 15% to 20% of them present only once. Germline V gene data show CDR1 as SGHVS and CDR2 as FQNEAQ. V was trimmed by 8 bases and J by 0 bases, leaving 14 bases between them. This CDR3 spans 16 amino acids. The sequencing used PBMCs, mostly from graft donor cells, collected 360 days after TCRalphabeta/CD19-depleted stem cell transplant. The chain combines TRBV7-8 with TRBJ2-6; tentatively, D is TRBD2 (6 bases). This clonotype was obtained from a male patient between 10 and 17 years old who had a stem cell transplant for acute lymphoblastic leukemia, so the T cells may come from the graft donor. The CDR3 loop reads CASQKGGPSGANVLTF. CDR3 coding DNA: TGTGCCAGCCAGAAGGGAGGTCCCTCTGGGGCCAACGTCCTGACTTTC.